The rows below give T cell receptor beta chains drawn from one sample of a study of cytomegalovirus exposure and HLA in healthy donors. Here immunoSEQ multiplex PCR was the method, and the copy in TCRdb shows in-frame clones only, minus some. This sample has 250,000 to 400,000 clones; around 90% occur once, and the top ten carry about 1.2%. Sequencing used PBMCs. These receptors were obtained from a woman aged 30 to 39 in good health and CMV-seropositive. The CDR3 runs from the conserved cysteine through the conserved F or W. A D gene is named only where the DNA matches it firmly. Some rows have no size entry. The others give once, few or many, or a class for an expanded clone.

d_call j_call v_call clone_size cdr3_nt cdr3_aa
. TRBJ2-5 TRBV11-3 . TGTGCCAGCAGCGTAGGGGGGGAGAGCCAAGAGACCCAGTACTTC CASSVGGESQETQYF
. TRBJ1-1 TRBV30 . TGTGCCTGGGCCCGGGGGAACACTGAAGCTTTCTTT CAWARGNTEAFF
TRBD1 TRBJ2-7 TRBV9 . TGTGCCAGCAGCGCCGGGACAGGGACCTACGAGCAGTACTTC CASSAGTGTYEQYF
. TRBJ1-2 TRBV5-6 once TGTGCCAGCAAGCCCTCGGTGGGGGCGACTAACTATGGCTACACCTTC CASKPSVGATNYGYTF
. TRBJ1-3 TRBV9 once TGTGCCAGCAGCGCCCCCTATGGCACCATATATTTT CASSAPYGTIYF
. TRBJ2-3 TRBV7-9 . TGTGCCAGCAGCTTAGTCGTAAGGGCCGAAGATACGCAGTATTTT CASSLVVRAEDTQYF
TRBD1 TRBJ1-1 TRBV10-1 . TGCGCCAGCAGACCCCAACAGGGGCTGAACACTGAAGCTTTCTTT CASRPQQGLNTEAFF
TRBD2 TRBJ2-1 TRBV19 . TGTGCCAGTAGTATGGGACTAGCAAATGAGCAGTTCTTC CASSMGLANEQFF
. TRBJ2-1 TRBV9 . TGTGCCAGCAGCCCCCGACAGAGCTCCTACAATGAGCAGTTCTTC CASSPRQSSYNEQFF
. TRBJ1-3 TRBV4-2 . TGTGCCAGCAGCCAAAGATTACAGGGTTACTCTGGAAACACCATATATTTT CASSQRLQGYSGNTIYF
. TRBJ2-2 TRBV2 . TGTGCCAGCACCCTCAATCGGGAGCTGTTTTTT CASTLNRELFF
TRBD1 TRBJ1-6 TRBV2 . TGTGCCAGCAGTATTACAGGGGTCAATTCACCCCTCCACTTT CASSITGVNSPLHF
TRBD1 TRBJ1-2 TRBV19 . TGTGCCAGTAGTACGCCTCGGACAGGGGGCGACTATGGCTACACCTTC CASSTPRTGGDYGYTF
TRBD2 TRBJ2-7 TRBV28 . TGTGCCAGCAGTTTGGGGGGGTACGAGCAGTACTTC CASSLGGYEQYF
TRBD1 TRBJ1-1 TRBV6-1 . TGTGCCAGCAGTGAAAGGTCCTCGGGACAGGGGCTAACTTTCTTT CASSERSSGQGLTFF
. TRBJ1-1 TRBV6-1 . TGTGCCAGCAGTGATAGGGACCATGGCATCAACACTGAAGCTTTCTTT CASSDRDHGINTEAFF
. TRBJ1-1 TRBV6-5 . TGTGCCAGCAGTACCTGGGACGGGAACACTGAAGCTTTCTTT CASSTWDGNTEAFF